This is a list of T cell receptor beta chains from one sample in a study of spatial heterogeneity in lung cancer. A single record per CDR3 protein comes from TCRdb applying MiXCR to the 5' RACE reads. The sample contains around 60,000 distinct CDR3 sequences, 8.4% of which appear only once. The sample in question was PBMCs, obtained at surgery. These receptors were collected from a female donor with early-stage non-small cell lung cancer. Both conserved end residues are part of each CDR3. A D gene is named only where the DNA matches it firmly. Clone sizes are given selectively: once, few, many, or a class where the clone is expanded.

v_gene: TRBV11-3; abundance: many; d_gene: NA; j_gene: TRBJ2-1; CDR3nt: TGTGCCAGCAGCGCGTCGCGTGGGGGCGATGAGCAGTTCTTC; CDR3aa: CASSASRGGDEQFF
v_gene: TRBV5-6; abundance: many; d_gene: TRBD2; j_gene: TRBJ2-7; CDR3nt: TGTGCCAGCCGGCCGACGGTAGCGGGAGTAGACGAGCAGTACTTC; CDR3aa: CASRPTVAGVDEQYF
v_gene: TRBV7-2; abundance: few; d_gene: TRBD2; j_gene: TRBJ2-1; CDR3nt: TGTGCCAGCAGCTTAGCGCCGGCTAGCGGGAGACCGTTCTTC; CDR3aa: CASSLAPASGRPFF
v_gene: TRBV2; abundance: few; d_gene: NA; j_gene: TRBJ2-5; CDR3nt: TGTGCCAGCAGGGAAGAACTTGAAGAGACCCAGTACTTC; CDR3aa: CASREELEETQYF
v_gene: TRBV9; abundance: few; d_gene: NA; j_gene: TRBJ2-1; CDR3nt: TGTGCCAGCAGCGGAATCCCGCCCAATGAGCAGTTCTTC; CDR3aa: CASSGIPPNEQFF
v_gene: TRBV15; abundance: few; d_gene: NA; j_gene: TRBJ2-3; CDR3nt: TGTGCCACCAGCAAATCGGGGGGCCAGGCCGCAGATACGCAGTATTTT; CDR3aa: CATSKSGGQAADTQYF
v_gene: TRBV27; abundance: NA; d_gene: NA; j_gene: TRBJ1-6; CDR3nt: TGTGCCAGCAGAGAAGGGGTGGGCGACATTTCACCCCTCCACTTT; CDR3aa: CASREGVGDISPLHF
v_gene: TRBV24-1; abundance: NA; d_gene: TRBD2; j_gene: TRBJ2-5; CDR3nt: TGTGCCACCAGTTGGCGGGGGGGGCCTGACGCTCAAGAGACCCAGTACTTC; CDR3aa: CATSWRGGPDAQETQYF
v_gene: TRBV2; abundance: NA; d_gene: TRBD1; j_gene: TRBJ1-5; CDR3nt: TGTGCCAGCAGCGCGACAGGGCGCAATCAGCCCCAGCATTTT; CDR3aa: CASSATGRNQPQHF
v_gene: TRBV14; abundance: many; d_gene: TRBD2; j_gene: TRBJ2-5; CDR3nt: TGTGCCAGCAGCCAAGATCCTAGCGGGACCATCTCCGAAGAGACCCAGTACTTC; CDR3aa: CASSQDPSGTISEETQYF
v_gene: TRBV5-1; abundance: few; d_gene: NA; j_gene: TRBJ2-5; CDR3nt: TGCGCCAGCAGCTTGAGGGACGGCGAGACCCAGTACTTC; CDR3aa: CASSLRDGETQYF
v_gene: TRBV6-6; abundance: few; d_gene: TRBD2; j_gene: TRBJ2-3; CDR3nt: TGTGCCAGCAGTTATTTGGGGGGGAGCACAGATACGCAGTATTTT; CDR3aa: CASSYLGGSTDTQYF
v_gene: TRBV5-1; abundance: many; d_gene: NA; j_gene: TRBJ2-1; CDR3nt: TGCGCCAGCAGCTTCGAAACGGGAGCTCGGAATGAGCAGTTCTTC; CDR3aa: CASSFETGARNEQFF
v_gene: TRBV9; abundance: many; d_gene: NA; j_gene: TRBJ2-7; CDR3nt: TGTGCCAGCAGCGTAGCTACAGGGTATGGGGGCGAGCAGTACTTC; CDR3aa: CASSVATGYGGEQYF
v_gene: TRBV27; abundance: few; d_gene: TRBD2; j_gene: TRBJ2-2; CDR3nt: TGTGCCAGCAGTTTATCCCCTCTGGGGGGGATCGGGGAGCTGTTTTTT; CDR3aa: CASSLSPLGGIGELFF
v_gene: TRBV12-3/TRBV12-4; abundance: NA; d_gene: TRBD1; j_gene: TRBJ2-2; CDR3nt: TGTGCCAGCATCCCGGGACAGGGGAGCACCGGGGAGCTGTTTTTT; CDR3aa: CASIPGQGSTGELFF
v_gene: TRBV15; abundance: NA; d_gene: NA; j_gene: TRBJ1-6; CDR3nt: TGTGCCACCAGCAGAGAAGCCCAGGCCGGTTCACCCCTCCACTTT; CDR3aa: CATSREAQAGSPLHF
v_gene: TRBV7-3; abundance: many; d_gene: NA; j_gene: TRBJ2-4; CDR3nt: TGTGCCAGCAGCTTAAATGGGGCGACAAACATTCAGTACTTC; CDR3aa: CASSLNGATNIQYF
v_gene: TRBV27; abundance: NA; d_gene: TRBD1; j_gene: TRBJ1-2; CDR3nt: TGTGCCAGCAGTCCCGGGGAGGGGGCTCGAGGCTACACCTTC; CDR3aa: CASSPGEGARGYTF
v_gene: TRBV15; abundance: few; d_gene: TRBD1; j_gene: TRBJ1-2; CDR3nt: TGTGCCACCAGCAGAGGGACAGGGGGTAACTATGGCTACACCTTC; CDR3aa: CATSRGTGGNYGYTF
v_gene: TRBV7-8; abundance: many; d_gene: TRBD1; j_gene: TRBJ2-1; CDR3nt: TGTGCCAGCAGCCCCTGGGACAGGGCCAACAATGAGCAGTTCTTC; CDR3aa: CASSPWDRANNEQFF
v_gene: TRBV29-1; abundance: many; d_gene: NA; j_gene: TRBJ2-7; CDR3nt: TGCAGCGTTGAAGGTCGGCCAGGGCGAGATACCGAACTACGGGAGCAGTACTTC; CDR3aa: CSVEGRPGRDTELREQYF
v_gene: TRBV5-1; abundance: few; d_gene: NA; j_gene: TRBJ2-5; CDR3nt: TGCGCCAGCAGCTTGGCCAGGGGAGAGACCCAGTACTTC; CDR3aa: CASSLARGETQYF
v_gene: TRBV11-1; abundance: few; d_gene: NA; j_gene: TRBJ2-5; CDR3nt: TGTGCCAGCAGCATAGGGGTGAAACCGCCCCAGGAGACCCAGTACTTC; CDR3aa: CASSIGVKPPQETQYF
v_gene: TRBV5-1; abundance: few; d_gene: TRBD2; j_gene: TRBJ2-7; CDR3nt: TGCGCCAGCAGCGGAACTAGCGGGGGCCTCCGCTACGAGCAGTACTTC; CDR3aa: CASSGTSGGLRYEQYF
v_gene: TRBV7-2; abundance: many; d_gene: NA; j_gene: TRBJ2-1; CDR3nt: TGTGCCAGCAGCTCAGGTTCCTATGAGCAGTTCTTC; CDR3aa: CASSSGSYEQFF
v_gene: TRBV29-1; abundance: NA; d_gene: NA; j_gene: TRBJ1-2; CDR3nt: TGCAGCGACGCGGGCCTCCGGAATGACTACACCTTC; CDR3aa: CSDAGLRNDYTF
v_gene: TRBV19; abundance: NA; d_gene: NA; j_gene: TRBJ1-2; CDR3nt: TGTGCCACGAGGGAACCCTCCTATGGCTACACCTTC; CDR3aa: CATREPSYGYTF
v_gene: TRBV6-1; abundance: NA; d_gene: NA; j_gene: TRBJ1-4; CDR3nt: TGTGCCAGCAGTGCGGGACAAGCTAAGGAAAAACTGTTTTTT; CDR3aa: CASSAGQAKEKLFF
v_gene: TRBV28; abundance: NA; d_gene: TRBD2; j_gene: TRBJ2-3; CDR3nt: TGTGCCAGCAGTCCCGGACTAGCGGGAGCGGCAGATACGCAGTATTTT; CDR3aa: CASSPGLAGAADTQYF
v_gene: TRBV12-3/TRBV12-4; abundance: few; d_gene: NA; j_gene: TRBJ2-3; CDR3nt: TGTGCCAGCGGGACTGCAGATACGCAGTATTTT; CDR3aa: CASGTADTQYF
v_gene: TRBV11-3; abundance: NA; d_gene: TRBD2; j_gene: TRBJ2-1; CDR3nt: TGTGCCAGCAGCTTTTCTAGCGGGGGGGCTATCTACAATGAGCAGTTCTTC; CDR3aa: CASSFSSGGAIYNEQFF
v_gene: TRBV4-1; abundance: few; d_gene: NA; j_gene: TRBJ2-7; CDR3nt: TGCGCCAGCAGCCAAGAACCCCGGGAAAGCTACGAGCAGTACTTC; CDR3aa: CASSQEPRESYEQYF
v_gene: TRBV3-1; abundance: many; d_gene: NA; j_gene: TRBJ1-4; CDR3nt: TGTGCCAGCAGCAGGGACAAGCTCTCAACTAATGAAAAACTGTTTTTT; CDR3aa: CASSRDKLSTNEKLFF
v_gene: TRBV5-1; abundance: many; d_gene: TRBD1; j_gene: TRBJ2-4; CDR3nt: TGCGCCAGCAGCTTCAGGACAGGGAATCCCAAAAACATTCAGTACTTC; CDR3aa: CASSFRTGNPKNIQYF
v_gene: TRBV4-1; abundance: many; d_gene: TRBD1; j_gene: TRBJ1-4; CDR3nt: TGCGCCAGCAGCCAACAAGACAGGGGTGAAAAACTGTTTTTT; CDR3aa: CASSQQDRGEKLFF
v_gene: TRBV2; abundance: many; d_gene: NA; j_gene: TRBJ2-7; CDR3nt: TGTGCCAGCAGTGAAGCCTTTTACGAGCAGTACTTC; CDR3aa: CASSEAFYEQYF
v_gene: TRBV5-1; abundance: many; d_gene: NA; j_gene: TRBJ1-2; CDR3nt: TGCGCCAGCAGCTTGATGACCGAACGTCCCAATGGCTACACCTTC; CDR3aa: CASSLMTERPNGYTF
v_gene: TRBV6-5; abundance: few; d_gene: TRBD2; j_gene: TRBJ2-5; CDR3nt: TGTGCCAGCACCAGGCTAGGGGAGGGGACCCAGTACTTC; CDR3aa: CASTRLGEGTQYF
v_gene: TRBV11-3; abundance: NA; d_gene: NA; j_gene: TRBJ2-1; CDR3nt: TGTGCCAGCAGCTCGTTGGCGGGCCGACCTTTGTCTGGGGATGAGCAGTTCTTC; CDR3aa: CASSSLAGRPLSGDEQFF
v_gene: TRBV5-1; abundance: many; d_gene: NA; j_gene: TRBJ1-5; CDR3nt: TGCGCCAGCAGCCAGGGGCCAGGTAGCAATCAGCCCCAGCATTTT; CDR3aa: CASSQGPGSNQPQHF
v_gene: TRBV11-2; abundance: many; d_gene: TRBD1; j_gene: TRBJ2-3; CDR3nt: TGTGCCAGCAGTTTAGACAGGGGGGCAGATACGCAGTATTTT; CDR3aa: CASSLDRGADTQYF
v_gene: TRBV5-5; abundance: NA; d_gene: NA; j_gene: TRBJ1-1; CDR3nt: TGTGCCAGCAGCCGGGACATGAACACTGAAGCTTTCTTT; CDR3aa: CASSRDMNTEAFF
v_gene: TRBV28; abundance: NA; d_gene: NA; j_gene: TRBJ2-2; CDR3nt: TGTGCCAGCAGTCCGCCGTACTACACCGGGGAGCTGTTTTTT; CDR3aa: CASSPPYYTGELFF
v_gene: TRBV11-2; abundance: many; d_gene: NA; j_gene: TRBJ2-5; CDR3nt: TGTGCCAGCAGCCCCAGCGACCAAGAGACCCAGTACTTC; CDR3aa: CASSPSDQETQYF
v_gene: TRBV5-6; abundance: NA; d_gene: TRBD1; j_gene: TRBJ1-1; CDR3nt: TGTGCCAGCAGCGCCGGGACAGACTACACTGAAGCTTTCTTT; CDR3aa: CASSAGTDYTEAFF
v_gene: TRBV5-5; abundance: NA; d_gene: TRBD2; j_gene: TRBJ2-1; CDR3nt: TGTGCCAGCAGCTTGGCCCCTGGGCGGGGGGGAGCGAATGAGCAGTTCTTC; CDR3aa: CASSLAPGRGGANEQFF
v_gene: TRBV28; abundance: NA; d_gene: TRBD2; j_gene: TRBJ2-5; CDR3nt: TGTGCCAGCAGTGATCCCCTAGCGGGGGGGCAGGAGACCCAGTACTTC; CDR3aa: CASSDPLAGGQETQYF
v_gene: TRBV12-3/TRBV12-4; abundance: many; d_gene: TRBD2; j_gene: TRBJ2-3; CDR3nt: TGTGCCAGCAGTGAAGCGGGGGGTGCTAGCACAGATACGCAGTATTTT; CDR3aa: CASSEAGGASTDTQYF
v_gene: TRBV3-1; abundance: NA; d_gene: TRBD2; j_gene: TRBJ2-3; CDR3nt: TGTGCCAGCAGCTCCTCTAGCGGGGCTAGCACAGATACGCAGTATTTT; CDR3aa: CASSSSSGASTDTQYF
v_gene: TRBV6-2/TRBV6-3; abundance: NA; d_gene: NA; j_gene: TRBJ1-1; CDR3nt: TGTGCCAGCAGTTACGACGGCAACACTGAAGCTTTCTTT; CDR3aa: CASSYDGNTEAFF
v_gene: TRBV11-3; abundance: NA; d_gene: NA; j_gene: TRBJ2-3; CDR3nt: TGTGCCAGCAGCCTGGGGCGGACACCCAGCACAGATACGCAGTATTTT; CDR3aa: CASSLGRTPSTDTQYF
v_gene: TRBV20-1; abundance: many; d_gene: NA; j_gene: TRBJ2-1; CDR3nt: TGCAGTGCTAGAGGCGGGGGACAGATTCTCTACAATGAGCAGTTCTTC; CDR3aa: CSARGGGQILYNEQFF
v_gene: TRBV2; abundance: NA; d_gene: NA; j_gene: TRBJ2-1; CDR3nt: TGTGCCAGCAGTGAAAGGCACAGCTCCTACAATGAGCAGTTCTTC; CDR3aa: CASSERHSSYNEQFF
v_gene: TRBV6-5; abundance: many; d_gene: NA; j_gene: TRBJ1-3; CDR3nt: TGTGCCAGCAGTTCCATGACAAGCTCTGGAAACACCATATATTTT; CDR3aa: CASSSMTSSGNTIYF
v_gene: TRBV20-1; abundance: many; d_gene: NA; j_gene: TRBJ1-6; CDR3nt: TGCAGTGCTAGGGGGAGGAGGCTGTATAATTCACCCCTCCACTTT; CDR3aa: CSARGRRLYNSPLHF
v_gene: TRBV5-5; abundance: NA; d_gene: TRBD1; j_gene: TRBJ1-6; CDR3nt: TGTGCCAGCAGCTCGGACAGGGGGAATTCACCCCTCCACTTT; CDR3aa: CASSSDRGNSPLHF
v_gene: TRBV27; abundance: many; d_gene: NA; j_gene: TRBJ1-5; CDR3nt: TGTGCCAGCAGTTTAGCTGGGGACGCACGCAATCAGCCCCAGCATTTT; CDR3aa: CASSLAGDARNQPQHF
v_gene: TRBV7-3; abundance: NA; d_gene: TRBD2; j_gene: TRBJ2-3; CDR3nt: TGTGCCAGCAGCCGTAGCGGGGGCAGCACAGATACGCAGTATTTT; CDR3aa: CASSRSGGSTDTQYF
v_gene: TRBV29-1; abundance: many; d_gene: NA; j_gene: TRBJ2-1; CDR3nt: TGCAGCGTTTTTGACACCCTCCGCGGGGAGTCCTACAATGAGCAGTTCTTC; CDR3aa: CSVFDTLRGESYNEQFF